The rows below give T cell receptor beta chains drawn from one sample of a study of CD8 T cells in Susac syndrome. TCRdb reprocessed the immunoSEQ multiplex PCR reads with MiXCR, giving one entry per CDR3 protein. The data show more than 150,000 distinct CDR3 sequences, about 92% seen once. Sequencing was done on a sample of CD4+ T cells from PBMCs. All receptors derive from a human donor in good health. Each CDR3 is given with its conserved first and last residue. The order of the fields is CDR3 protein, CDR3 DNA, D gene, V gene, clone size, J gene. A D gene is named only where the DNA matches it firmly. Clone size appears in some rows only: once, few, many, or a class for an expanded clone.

CDR3: CASSTDRVETQYF; DNA: TGTGCCAGCAGCACGGACAGGGTGGAGACCCAGTACTTC; D: TRBD1; V: TRBV11-2; size: -; J: TRBJ2-5
CDR3: CASSQDRSRASSYNEQFF; DNA: TGCGCCAGCAGCCAAGATCGGTCCCGAGCTAGCTCCTACAATGAGCAGTTCTTC; D: -; V: TRBV4-1; size: once; J: TRBJ2-1
CDR3: CASSRGNRDYEQYF; DNA: TGTGCCAGCAGCCGGGGGAACAGGGACTACGAGCAGTACTTC; D: -; V: TRBV7-9; size: -; J: TRBJ2-7
CDR3: CASRSGSDTQYF; DNA: TGTGCCAGCAGGTCCGGATCGGATACGCAGTATTTT; D: -; V: TRBV6-5; size: -; J: TRBJ2-3
CDR3: CASRVRGDQPQHF; DNA: TGTGCCAGCAGGGTCCGGGGGGATCAGCCCCAGCATTTT; D: -; V: TRBV6-2/TRBV6-3; size: -; J: TRBJ1-5
CDR3: CSAGHGSYGYTF; DNA: TGCAGTGCTGGTCACGGGAGCTATGGCTACACCTTC; D: -; V: TRBV20-1; size: -; J: TRBJ1-2
CDR3: CATSRDRGKTYEQYF; DNA: TGTGCCACCAGCAGGGACAGGGGGAAAACCTACGAGCAGTACTTC; D: TRBD1; V: TRBV15; size: -; J: TRBJ2-7
CDR3: CSTRAPGNYGYTF; DNA: TGCAGCACGAGGGCCCCCGGGAACTATGGCTACACCTTC; D: -; V: TRBV29-1; size: -; J: TRBJ1-2
CDR3: CASSLGGLETQYF; DNA: TGCGCCAGCAGCTTGGGAGGGTTGGAGACCCAGTACTTC; D: -; V: TRBV5-1; size: -; J: TRBJ2-5
CDR3: CSVEVLRSSYNEQFF; DNA: TGCAGCGTTGAAGTCCTCAGGAGCTCCTACAATGAGCAGTTCTTC; D: -; V: TRBV29-1; size: -; J: TRBJ2-1
CDR3: CSVRGGTGFYGYTF; DNA: TGCAGCGTTCGAGGGGGAACGGGCTTCTATGGCTACACCTTC; D: -; V: TRBV29-1; size: -; J: TRBJ1-2
CDR3: CASSLAEGDGANVLTF; DNA: TGCGCCAGCAGCTTAGCCGAGGGAGATGGGGCCAACGTCCTGACTTTC; D: -; V: TRBV5-1; size: -; J: TRBJ2-6
CDR3: CTTLRRDRCNEKLFF; DNA: TGCACCACCCTCCGGCGGGACAGGTGCAATGAAAAACTGTTTTTT; D: -; V: TRBV1; size: -; J: TRBJ1-4
CDR3: CAWSPLTEAFF; DNA: TGTGCCTGGAGCCCCCTCACTGAAGCTTTCTTT; D: -; V: TRBV30; size: once; J: TRBJ1-1
CDR3: CASSYFSGGEETQYF; DNA: TGTGCCAGCAGTTACTTTTCAGGGGGCGAGGAGACCCAGTACTTC; D: TRBD1; V: TRBV6-5; size: -; J: TRBJ2-5
CDR3: CASSLRYDRGLNTDTQYF; DNA: TGTGCCAGCAGCTTGAGGTACGACAGGGGGCTGAACACAGATACGCAGTATTTT; D: TRBD1; V: TRBV5-6; size: -; J: TRBJ2-3
CDR3: CATYRANQPQHF; DNA: TGTGCCACCTACAGGGCAAATCAGCCCCAGCATTTT; D: -; V: TRBV24-1; size: -; J: TRBJ1-5
CDR3: CASSPKTGIFPLHF; DNA: TGTGCCAGCAGCCCTAAGACTGGGATTTTTCCCCTCCACTTT; D: -; V: TRBV6-2/TRBV6-3; size: -; J: TRBJ1-6
CDR3: CASSRGLVTYEQYF; DNA: TGTGCCAGCAGCCGTGGACTAGTGACCTACGAGCAGTACTTC; D: TRBD2; V: TRBV3-1; size: -; J: TRBJ2-7
CDR3: CASRFSGGLGNEQFF; DNA: TGTGCCAGCAGGTTTAGCGGGGGCTTGGGGAATGAGCAGTTCTTC; D: TRBD2; V: TRBV6-5; size: -; J: TRBJ2-1
CDR3: CATSDPGQDNQPQHF; DNA: TGTGCCACCAGTGATCCCGGACAGGACAATCAGCCCCAGCATTTT; D: TRBD1; V: TRBV24-1; size: -; J: TRBJ1-5
CDR3: CASSPPGQSSYNSPLHF; DNA: TGTGCCAGCAGCCCCCCGGGACAGAGCTCCTATAATTCACCCCTCCACTTT; D: TRBD1; V: TRBV3-1; size: -; J: TRBJ1-6
CDR3: CSARASSGARYEQYF; DNA: TGCAGTGCTAGAGCCTCTAGCGGGGCCCGCTACGAGCAGTACTTC; D: TRBD2; V: TRBV20-1; size: -; J: TRBJ2-7
CDR3: CASSPYGTPAYEQYF; DNA: TGTGCCAGCAGCCCATATGGGACACCTGCCTACGAGCAGTACTTC; D: -; V: TRBV7-3; size: -; J: TRBJ2-7
CDR3: CAWSAQASETQYF; DNA: TGTGCCTGGAGTGCCCAGGCCAGTGAGACCCAGTACTTC; D: -; V: TRBV30; size: -; J: TRBJ2-5
CDR3: CASSPEQGARGKLFF; DNA: TGCGCCAGCAGCCCCGAACAGGGAGCTAGGGGAAAACTGTTTTTT; D: -; V: TRBV7-9; size: -; J: TRBJ1-4
CDR3: CSVGGTAFEQYF; DNA: TGCAGCGTTGGCGGGACAGCCTTCGAGCAGTACTTC; D: -; V: TRBV29-1; size: few; J: TRBJ2-7
CDR3: CSVEEFRPRRDEQFF; DNA: TGCAGCGTTGAAGAATTCAGGCCCCGCAGGGATGAGCAGTTCTTC; D: -; V: TRBV29-1; size: -; J: TRBJ2-1
CDR3: CASSSRDTLGSGNTIYF; DNA: TGTGCCAGCAGCTCGCGGGACACCCTGGGGTCTGGAAACACCATATATTTT; D: -; V: TRBV13; size: -; J: TRBJ1-3
CDR3: CASSPTGGRIAFF; DNA: TGTGCCAGCAGCCCTACGGGGGGGCGTATTGCTTTCTTT; D: -; V: TRBV7-9; size: -; J: TRBJ1-1
CDR3: CASSQPLRGRGIKQYF; DNA: TGCGCCAGCAGCCAACCACTCAGGGGGCGCGGCATCAAGCAGTACTTC; D: TRBD1; V: TRBV4-1; size: -; J: TRBJ2-7
CDR3: CASSHIRADTQYF; DNA: TGCGCCAGCAGCCACATCAGAGCAGATACGCAGTATTTT; D: -; V: TRBV5-1; size: -; J: TRBJ2-3
CDR3: CASSQEARTDTQYF; DNA: TGCGCCAGCAGCCAAGAGGCTCGCACAGATACGCAGTATTTT; D: -; V: TRBV4-3; size: -; J: TRBJ2-3
CDR3: CASSTTDNLAKNIQYF; DNA: TGCGCCAGCAGCACCACAGATAATCTAGCCAAAAACATTCAGTACTTC; D: -; V: TRBV5-1; size: -; J: TRBJ2-4
CDR3: CASSPGTDAVGEQYF; DNA: TGCGCCAGCAGCCCCGGGACAGACGCAGTGGGGGAGCAGTACTTC; D: TRBD1; V: TRBV5-1; size: -; J: TRBJ2-7
CDR3: CASSLGQNEQYF; DNA: TGTGCCAGCAGTTTAGGGCAAAACGAGCAGTACTTC; D: -; V: TRBV28; size: -; J: TRBJ2-7
CDR3: CATSTTSGMRDTQYF; DNA: TGTGCCACCAGTACCACTAGCGGGATGAGAGATACGCAGTATTTT; D: TRBD2; V: TRBV24-1; size: -; J: TRBJ2-3
CDR3: CASSPPGQGAWEQYF; DNA: TGTGCCAGCTCACCTCCGGGACAGGGGGCATGGGAGCAGTACTTC; D: TRBD1; V: TRBV18; size: few; J: TRBJ2-7
CDR3: CASSLLGEQYF; DNA: TGTGCCAGCAGCTTGTTAGGCGAGCAGTACTTC; D: -; V: TRBV5-4; size: few; J: TRBJ2-7
CDR3: CALDYGVYNEQFF; DNA: TGTGCCTTGGATTACGGGGTCTACAATGAGCAGTTCTTC; D: -; V: TRBV30; size: -; J: TRBJ2-1
CDR3: CASSRLTGASYEQYF; DNA: TGCGCCAGCAGCCGTTTGACAGGGGCGTCCTACGAGCAGTACTTC; D: TRBD1; V: TRBV5-1; size: -; J: TRBJ2-7
CDR3: CASSLVERTEAFF; DNA: TGTGCCAGCAGCTTAGTGGAAAGGACTGAAGCTTTCTTT; D: -; V: TRBV7-2; size: -; J: TRBJ1-1
CDR3: CASSQGLAFGDTQYF; DNA: TGTGCCAGCAGTCAGGGACTGGCGTTTGGCGATACGCAGTATTTT; D: -; V: TRBV12-3/TRBV12-4; size: few; J: TRBJ2-3
CDR3: CSGLTGTGGNTEAFF; DNA: TGCAGCGGACTGACCGGGACAGGGGGAAACACTGAAGCTTTCTTT; D: TRBD1; V: TRBV29-1; size: -; J: TRBJ1-1
CDR3: CASSSGLAGGEQFF; DNA: TGTGCCAGCAGCTCGGGACTAGCGGGCGGAGAGCAGTTCTTC; D: TRBD2; V: TRBV7-9; size: -; J: TRBJ2-1
CDR3: CASSLGTGGEQYF; DNA: TGTGCCAGCAGCCTCGGGACAGGGGGCGAGCAGTACTTC; D: TRBD1; V: TRBV5-4; size: few; J: TRBJ2-7
CDR3: CASKGQANTGELFF; DNA: TGCGCCAGCAAAGGACAGGCGAACACCGGGGAGCTGTTTTTT; D: TRBD1; V: TRBV5-1; size: -; J: TRBJ2-2
CDR3: CSARAGPYNEQFF; DNA: TGCAGTGCTAGAGCCGGTCCTTACAATGAGCAGTTCTTC; D: -; V: TRBV20-1; size: -; J: TRBJ2-1
CDR3: CASRDSSYGYTF; DNA: TGTGCCAGCCGGGACTCCTCTTATGGCTACACCTTC; D: -; V: TRBV6-2/TRBV6-3; size: -; J: TRBJ1-2
CDR3: CASSLVESVAGVRETQYF; DNA: TGTGCCAGCAGCTTAGTTGAGTCCGTAGCGGGGGTCCGGGAGACCCAGTACTTC; D: TRBD2; V: TRBV7-2; size: once; J: TRBJ2-5